This T cell receptor beta chain was recorded in a study of cytomegalovirus exposure and HLA in healthy donors. Study results and limitations: Later genetic work tied a missense DCLRE1C variant to beta-chain V and J trimming. Later analysis identified around 15,000 TCR beta sequences associated with HLA alleles, using a false discovery rate threshold of 0.05. As a later analysis revealed, most CMV-associated TCR beta chains appeared HLA-restricted. A highly shared variant cluster was judged a likely technical artifact.

On this clone: As yet, its antigen is unknown.

The study ran its PCR with 60 Vbeta and 13 Jbeta primers. TCRdb's copy holds only in-frame clones and misses some; the assay was immunoSEQ multiplex PCR. Among 200,000 or so clones, about 79% were seen once, and the ten largest hold 0.08% to 0.1%. This clonotype was obtained from a boy between 2 and 10 years old in good health and CMV-seronegative. Input material: PBMCs.

In DNA, the CDR3 is TGTGCCGCAGAGACAGCTGGCGGCTACACCTTC. It translates to CAAETAGGYTF. The V and J genes are TRBV19 and TRBJ1-2, with a tentative D call TRBD1 (5 bases). The V end lost 11 bases, the J end lost 8 bases, and 15 bases lay between the germline ends. CDR1 is LNHDA, CDR2 SQIVND, per germline (reference sequence). The CDR3 length is 11 residues. The full variable domain, with the rest looked up from reference TRBV19 and TRBJ1-2, is DGGITQSPKYLFRKEGQNVTLSCEQNLNHDAMYWYRQDPGQGLRLIYYSQIVNDFQKGDIAEGYSVSREKKESFPLTVTSAQKNPTAFYLCAAETAGGYTFGSGTRLTVV.